This T cell receptor delta chain was identified during a study of Vδ1+ human thymocytes. Findings and caveats of the study: The authors advised highly purified populations and single-cell validation. Thymic TRG and TRD repertoires appeared highly polyclonal.

Turning to this clone: As yet, its antigen is unknown.

The CDR3 has 19 amino acids. V gave up 3 bases and J gave up 0 bases, with 23 bases separating them. Looked up from germline, CDR1 is TSWWSYY and CDR2 is QGS. The template was reverse-transcribed extracted RNA. CDR3 amplicons came from multiplex PCR with pooled V-gene forward and constant-region reverse primers. TCRdb re-processed the multiplex PCR reads via CATT. The sample holds fewer than 90,000 delta-chain clones, around 35% seen once. Sequenced: Vdelta1+ gamma-delta thymocytes from the thymus. Stated subset: FACS-sorted CD3+ TCRalphabeta- TCRVdelta1+ TCRVdelta2- thymocytes. The receptor was isolated from a boy under two years old who had congenital heart surgery. The V gene is TRDV1, the J gene TRDJ1; no reliable D call. CDR3 DNA: TGTGCTCTTGGGGATAACCCCGGCAATACTGCGCTGTACACCGATAAACTCATCTTT. Its protein product is CALGDNPGNTALYTDKLIF.